This TCR beta chain was retrieved from a study of T cell responses to AZD1222 COVID-19 vaccine. Study results and caveats: Targeting of unmutated variant regions was reportedly seen in nearly half of spike-specific TCRs. Rises in breadth and depth of Spike-specific TCRs came after two AZD1222 doses.

On this clone itself: The antigen remains unidentified.

Data came from immunoSEQ multiplex PCR; TCRdb stores just in-frame clones and leaves some out. The sample shows some 150,000 clones, over 90% of them seen only once. This material consisted of peripheral blood, taken on day 0 of MenACWY control vaccination. This sequence originates from an adult in good health.

CDR3 residues: CASSLEGVDYEQYF. As DNA, the CDR3 is TGTGCCAGCAGCTTAGAGGGGGTCGACTACGAGCAGTACTTC. The J gene is TRBJ2-7, the V gene TRBV13; TRBD1 might be the D (6 bases). Trimming removed 1 base at V and 3 bases at J, with 10 bases between. This CDR3 comprises 14 residues. The germline CDR1 and CDR2 sequences are PRHDT and FYEKMQ (reference sequence).